This TCR beta chain was profiled in a study of blood T cell repertoires in COVID-19. Sequencing was performed with immunoSEQ multiplex PCR; in TCRdb, only in-frame clones are kept and a portion is missing. This repertoire shows about 160,000 clones, roughly 82% found once; its top ten account for approximately 7%. From germline, CDR1 is GTSNPN and CDR2 SVGIG (reference sequence). The V gene end was trimmed by 0 bases and the J gene end by 5 bases; junction bases not matched to a gene: 4. The CDR3 loop spans 14 amino acids. The receptor was isolated from a woman between 40 and 50 years old with COVID-19, enrolled during active disease. This chain joins TRBV30 and TRBJ2-5; 9 bases align to TRBD2. The sample comprised peripheral blood. This CDR3 is CAWSVYSGSETQYF. CDR3 nucleotide sequence: TGTGCCTGGAGTGTGTATAGCGGGAGTGAGACCCAGTACTTC.